This passage covers 23 T cell receptor beta chains from one sample sequenced in a study of blood T cell repertoires in COVID-19. Libraries were prepared by immunoSEQ multiplex PCR; TCRdb keeps only in-frame clonotypes and omits some of them. The profile shows roughly 160,000 clones, approximately 90% of them singletons. The specimen was peripheral blood. These receptors were obtained from a man in his fifties or sixties who had recovered from COVID-19.

The V gene is TRBV24-1, the J gene TRBJ2-1, with TRBD2 matching 9 bases. Germline V gene lookup returns CDR1 KGHDR and CDR2 SFDVKD. The CDR3 length is 16 residues. J gave up 9 bases and V 7 bases, and 15 bases lay outside the gene matches. The CDR3 region is CATSPPWAGGGVEQFF. The DNA of the CDR3 is TGTGCCACCAGCCCCCCATGGGCGGGAGGGGGGGTTGAGCAGTTCTTC.

In this sample, this clone turned up a few times. The genes are TRBV29-1 and TRBJ1-1; 7 bases match TRBD1. Germline CDR1 is SQVTM and CDR2 is ANQGSEA. This CDR3 contains 13 residues. V was clipped by 5 bases and J by 0 bases; unmatched bases: 3. Here the CDR3 DNA reads TGCAGCGTTACGACAGGGATGAACACTGAAGCTTTCTTT. This encodes CSVTTGMNTEAFF.

The chain joins TRBV4-1 to TRBJ1-1; the D is unclear. The germline V gene has CDR1 MGHRA and CDR2 YSYEKL. V lost 1 base, J lost 7 bases, and 13 bases lay in between. CDR3 size: 14 residues. CDR3 in amino acids: CASSQVYGRGEAFF. DNA of the CDR3: TGCGCCAGCAGCCAAGTATACGGGCGGGGTGAAGCTTTCTTT.

The CDR3 region is CASSYGQGASGANVLTF. The CDR3 region has the DNA TGTGCCAGCAGTTACGGACAGGGGGCCTCTGGGGCCAACGTCCTGACTTTC. This chain uses TRBV2 with TRBJ2-6; 11 bases agree with TRBD1. Germline V gene sequence: CDR1 SNHLY, CDR2 FYNNEI. This CDR3 spans 17 amino acids. V shed 5 bases, J shed 0 bases, and the junction held 3 bases outside the gene matches.

This sequence joins TRBV7-2 and TRBJ2-5; 11 bases match TRBD2. The CDR3 has 16 residues. V dropped 5 bases and J dropped 5; count of bases not matched to a gene: 10. Germline V gene sequence: CDR1 SGHTA, CDR2 FQGNSA. The CDR3 DNA follows: TGTGCCAGCAGCCCACGAATAGCGGGGGGGCGGGAGACCCAGTACTTC. Its translation: CASSPRIAGGRETQYF.

Here the CDR3 DNA reads TGTGCCAGCAGCCCGACAGCGCTCTCTGGAAACACCATATATTTT. This gives the protein CASSPTALSGNTIYF. V is TRBV11-2 and J is TRBJ1-3, with TRBD1 as a possible D gene (5 bases). Germline CDR1 SGHAT, CDR2 FQNNGV. Trimming removed 5 bases from V and 0 bases from J, with 11 bases in between. The CDR3 is 15 residues long. Full variable domain (missing parts from reference TRBV11-2 and TRBJ1-3): EAGVAQSPRYKIIEKRQSVAFWCNPISGHATLYWYQQILGQGPKLLIQFQNNGVVDDSQLPKDRFSAERLKGVDSTLKIQPAKLEDSAVYLCASSPTALSGNTIYFGEGSWLTVV.

V gene TRBV27 combines with J gene TRBJ2-7; possibly TRBD2 for D (5 bases). Trimming stripped 3 bases from V and 7 bases from J, with 13 bases between. Germline assignment: CDR1 MNHEY and CDR2 SMNVEV (reference sequence). This CDR3 is built from 13 residues. This chain's CDR3 is CASSFKGSQEQYF. The CDR3 DNA reads as TGTGCCAGCAGTTTTAAAGGGAGCCAAGAGCAGTACTTC.

The rearrangement links TRBV2 to TRBJ2-3; TRBD1 aligns across 8 bases. V shed 3 bases and J 3 bases; nucleotides not matched to a gene: 5. The CDR3 covers 15 residues. The germline V gene has CDR1 SNHLY and CDR2 FYNNEI. This CDR3 is CASSDRGLRTDTQYF. The CDR3 DNA sequence: TGTGCCAGCAGTGACAGGGGGCTTAGGACAGATACGCAGTATTTT.

V and J are TRBV28 and TRBJ2-1; TRBD1 aligns across 7 bases. Germline trimming cut 5 bases from V and 4 bases from J; bases unmatched to any gene: 5. Germline CDR1 and CDR2: MDHEN and SYDVKM. The CDR3 sequence is 14 residues long. CDR3 sequence (DNA): TGTGCCAGCAGTCAACGACAGGGTTACAATGAGCAGTTCTTC. As protein: CASSQRQGYNEQFF.

As regards this clone: At the DNA level, this CDR3 is encoded by other sequences in the same sample as well. CDR3 nucleotide sequence: TGTGCCAGCAGCGTAGTCGGAGGGGAAGATTCACCCCTCCACTTT. Protein: CASSVVGGEDSPLHF. The gene calls are TRBV9 and TRBJ1-6; D possibly corresponds to TRBD1 (5 bases). V lost 0 bases and J lost 8, with 12 bases in between. The CDR3 is 15 residues long. Germline values: CDR1 SGDLS, CDR2 YYNGEE.

The CDR3 DNA reads TGTGCCAGCAGTTCTGGACAGGCGAACACTGAAGCTTTCTTT. Translation gives CASSSGQANTEAFF. The V and J genes are TRBV27 and TRBJ1-1; the match to TRBD1 covers 7 bases. This CDR3 contains 14 residues. V dropped 4 bases and J dropped 1; count of bases not matched to a gene: 3. Germline V gene data show CDR1 as MNHEY and CDR2 as SMNVEV (reference sequence).

V and J are TRBV7-2 and TRBJ2-5; 10 nucleotides line up with TRBD1. Germline V gene data show CDR1 as SGHTA and CDR2 as FQGNSA. V shed 5 bases and J 3 bases; nucleotides not matched to a gene: 6. The CDR3 is made up of 15 amino acids. The CDR3 is CASSHGQGGEETQYF. CDR3 DNA sequence: TGTGCCAGCAGCCACGGACAGGGGGGGGAAGAGACCCAGTACTTC.

This clone came up once. The gene calls are TRBV19 and TRBJ2-5; 14 bases fit TRBD2. The CDR3 is 17 residues long. Trimming at V came to 4 bases and at J to 5 bases, leaving 9 bases not matched to a gene. CDR1 and CDR2 from the germline V gene are LNHDA and SQIVND (reference sequence). The CDR3 loop reads CASSTETSGGAGETQYF. The CDR3, as DNA: TGTGCCAGTAGTACTGAGACTAGCGGGGGGGCCGGGGAGACCCAGTACTTC.

This sequence joins TRBV2 and TRBJ1-1; 11 bases are shared with TRBD1. This CDR3 is built from 15 residues. From germline, CDR1 is SNHLY and CDR2 FYNNEI. Germline trimming cut 7 bases from V and 4 bases from J; bases unmatched to any gene: 8. This chain's CDR3 is CASTWTGGDTTEAFF. The CDR3 region has the DNA TGTGCCAGCACTTGGACAGGGGGCGATACCACTGAAGCTTTCTTT. Together with reference TRBV2 and TRBJ1-1, the CDR3 gives the full variable domain: EPEVTQTPSHQVTQMGQEVILRCVPISNHLYFYWYRQILGQKVEFLVSFYNNEISEKSEIFDDQFSVERPDGSNFTLKIRSTKLEDSAMYFCASTWTGGDTTEAFFGQGTRLTVV.

The chain carries TRBV7-9 and TRBJ1-2; D unclear. The CDR3 contains 12 residues. V was shortened by 3 bases and J by 6 bases, with 8 bases between the two germline ends. Germline lookup yields CDR1 SEHNR and CDR2 FQNEAQ (reference sequence). CDR3 DNA sequence: TGTGCCAGCAGCTTGGACTCCCATGGCTACACCTTC. It translates to CASSLDSHGYTF.

This clone was observed a few times. The CDR3 is CASSRTGNQPQHF. For the CDR3, the DNA is TGTGCCAGCAGCCGGACAGGGAATCAGCCCCAGCATTTT. This chain links TRBV28 with TRBJ1-5; TRBD1 matches 8 bases. The germline gives CDR1 MDHEN, CDR2 SYDVKM. The J segment lost 4 bases and the V segment lost 6 bases, leaving 2 bases of the junction unmatched. This CDR3 is built from 13 residues.

The chain couples TRBV6-4 to TRBJ1-2; D remains ambiguous. The ends were cut back, 4 bases at V and 1 base at J, with 7 bases in the middle. Germline assignment: CDR1 MRHNA and CDR2 SNTAGT. The CDR3 extends over 13 amino acids. The CDR3 DNA is TGTGCCAGCAGTGCTGCGGGTAACTATGGCTACACCTTC. It yields the protein CASSAAGNYGYTF.

The gene calls are TRBV7-9 and TRBJ1-4; weak D call: TRBD1 (6 bases). CDR1 is SEHNR, CDR2 FQNEAQ, per germline (reference sequence). The CDR3 loop spans 13 amino acids. Trimming took off 8 bases at V and 3 bases at J, with 10 bases between the two ends. CDR3 coding DNA: TGTGCCAGCTGTAGACAGGCTAATGAAAAACTGTTTTTT. Translation gives CASCRQANEKLFF.

The chain is built from TRBV7-3 and TRBJ1-1, with unresolved D. Germline V lookup: CDR1 SGHTA, CDR2 FQGTGA. CDR3 length equals 14 residues. Trimming stripped 2 bases from V and 5 bases from J, with 12 bases between. CDR3 nucleotides: TGTGCCAGCAGCTTATCCGGCGGCGGGACTGAAGCTTTCTTT. Its translation is CASSLSGGGTEAFF.

The gene calls are TRBV19 and TRBJ2-7, with TRBD1 matching 7 bases. Germline-derived CDR1 and CDR2 are LNHDA and SQIVND (reference sequence). There are 12 residues in the CDR3. Trimming at V came to 9 bases and at J to 1 base, leaving 3 bases not matched to a gene. CDR3 residues: CARPTGSYEQYF. Here the CDR3 DNA reads TGTGCCAGACCGACAGGGTCCTACGAGCAGTACTTC.

This clone was picked up one time. This rearrangement joins TRBV18 to TRBJ1-3; possibly TRBD1 for D (5 bases). V was cut by 0 bases and J by 3 bases, with 18 bases left in between. The CDR3 runs to 18 residues. Germline CDR1 KGHSH, CDR2 LQKENI. This chain's CDR3 is CASSPPNQGHRVGNTIYF. The CDR3 region has the DNA TGTGCCAGCTCACCACCCAACCAGGGTCATAGGGTTGGAAACACCATATATTTT.

This chain joins TRBV30 and TRBJ1-3, with 8 bases lining up with TRBD1. Trimming took 1 base from V and 0 from J; bases not matched to a gene: 5. Germline V gives CDR1 GTSNPN, CDR2 SVGIG (reference sequence). The CDR3 length is 16 residues. The CDR3 sequence: CAWSADRVHSGNTIYF. CDR3 bases: TGTGCCTGGAGTGCGGACAGGGTGCACTCTGGAAACACCATATATTTT. Together with reference TRBV30 and TRBJ1-3, the CDR3 gives the full variable domain: SQTIHQWPATLVQPVGSPLSLECTVEGTSNPNLYWYRQAAGRGLQLLFYSVGIGQISSEVPQNLSASRPQDRQFILSSKKLLLSDSGFYLCAWSADRVHSGNTIYFGEGSWLTVV.

The CDR3, as DNA: TGCGCCAGCAGCCAAACCTTCGGAGGACAGGTTGGAGAGAACACTGAAGCTTTCTTT. It yields the protein CASSQTFGGQVGENTEAFF. V gene TRBV4-3 combines with J gene TRBJ1-1; 7 positions agree with TRBD1. The CDR3 runs to 19 residues. Trimming took 2 bases from V and 1 from J; bases not matched to a gene: 16. Germline loops: CDR1 LGHNA, CDR2 YSLEER.